This TCR beta chain was observed in a study of CD8+ T cells in alopecia areata. Germline V gene sequence: CDR1 NSHNY, CDR2 SYGAGN. The CDR3 spans 14 residues. Trimming took 4 bases from V and 0 from J, leaving 10 bases between them. This clone was counted at least ten times. The antigen is undetermined. The gene symbols are mouse symbols. The read ends 4 residues before the CDR3 terminus; that terminus is restored from the germline J gene. RNA, once extracted, was reverse transcribed into cDNA for use as the sequencing template. The data were produced by immunoSEQ multiplex PCR, yet TCRdb's version contains in-frame clones alone and is incomplete. This sample comprises about 2,700 clones, none seen once only. Study-wide findings and caveats: Mice gave a clearer picture of TCR sharing than patients did, possibly for HLA-related reasons. Affected lesional scalp, above all in alopecia totalis/universalis, was more clonal than normal scalp. Sequencing of scalp samples also includes resident alphabeta T cells from normal skin.

This receptor was identified in a C3H/HeJ mouse with alopecia areata. Strain haplotype at MHC: H2-k. Sequencing used lesional skin. This chain joins TRBV13-1 and TRBJ1-1; tentatively, D is TRBD1 (6 bases). CDR3 DNA (partial): TGTGCCAGCAGTCTACAGGGAGCAAACACA. This encodes CASSLQGANT. The entire CDR3 protein is CASSLQGANTEVFF.